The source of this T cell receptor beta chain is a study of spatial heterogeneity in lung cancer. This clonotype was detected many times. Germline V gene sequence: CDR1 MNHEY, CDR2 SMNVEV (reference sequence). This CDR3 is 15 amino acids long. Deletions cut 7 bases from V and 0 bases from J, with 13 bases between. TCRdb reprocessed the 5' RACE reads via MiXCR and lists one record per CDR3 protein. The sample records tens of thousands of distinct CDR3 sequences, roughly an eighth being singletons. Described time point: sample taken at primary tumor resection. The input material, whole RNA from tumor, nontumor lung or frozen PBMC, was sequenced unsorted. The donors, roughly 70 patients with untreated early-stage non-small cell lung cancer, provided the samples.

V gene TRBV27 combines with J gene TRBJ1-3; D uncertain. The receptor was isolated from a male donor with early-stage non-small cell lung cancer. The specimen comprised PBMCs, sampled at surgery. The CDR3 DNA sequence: TGTGCCAGCACTTACCGACTGGACTCTGGAAACACCATATATTTT. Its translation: CASTYRLDSGNTIYF.